These 15 T cell receptor beta chains originate from one sample sequenced in a study of T cell responses to AZD1222 COVID-19 vaccine. Profiling relied on immunoSEQ multiplex PCR, and the TCRdb table lists in-frame clones only, not all of them. This table holds about 180,000 clones, 88% found once. This material consisted of peripheral blood, taken on day 0 of AZD1222 vaccination. These receptors all stem from an adult in good health.

V gene TRBV5-6 combines with J gene TRBJ1-5; 7 bases fit TRBD1. Germline CDR1 and CDR2: SGHDT and YYEEEE. This CDR3 region has 15 residues. V was clipped by 1 base and J by 1 base; unmatched bases: 2. The CDR3 sequence is CASSLKGASNQPQHF. CDR3 DNA sequence: TGTGCCAGCAGCTTGAAGGGGGCAAGCAATCAGCCCCAGCATTTT.

The chain uses TRBV12-2 and TRBJ1-4; the DNA was not compared with TRBD1, the D call given in the table. TRBV12-2 is listed as a pseudogene. The CDR3 has 15 amino acids. DNA of the CDR3: TGTGCAAGTCGCTCACCCAGGGGGCTCGGTGAAAAACTGTTTTTT. Its translation: CASRSPRGLGEKLFF.

The V and J genes are TRBV18 and TRBJ2-7, with TRBD1 matching over 7 bases. V was pared by 5 bases and J by 2 bases, with 3 bases of the junction left unmatched. Germline CDR1 KGHSH, CDR2 LQKENI. There are 13 residues in the CDR3. The CDR3 is CASSKTGTYEQYF. CDR3 DNA: TGTGCCAGCTCAAAGACAGGGACCTACGAGCAGTACTTC. Looking up the rest from reference TRBV18 and TRBJ2-7 gives the full variable domain: NAGVMQNPRHLVRRRGQEARLRCSPMKGHSHVYWYRQLPEEGLKFMVYLQKENIIDESGMPKERFSAEFPKEGPSILRIQQVVRGDSAAYFCASSKTGTYEQYFGPGTRLTVT.

V usage is TRBV27 and J usage is TRBJ1-6, with 7 bases identical to TRBD1. The V and J ends lost 3 bases and 6 bases, in that order; junction bases with no gene match: 5. Germline CDR1 reads MNHEY; CDR2 reads SMNVEV (reference sequence). This CDR3 has 15 residues. CDR3 region: CASSFIDRVNSPLHF. CDR3 bases: TGTGCCAGCAGTTTCATCGACAGGGTTAATTCACCCCTCCACTTT.

This chain connects TRBV27 to TRBJ2-1, with 8 positions matching TRBD1. The germline V gene has CDR1 MNHEY and CDR2 SMNVEV (reference sequence). The CDR3 is 15 amino acids. V shed 4 bases, J shed 15 bases, and the junction held 17 bases outside the gene matches. Written as DNA, the CDR3 is TGTGCCAGCAGTTCTTCAGGGGGCCGGGTGGGAGTGCTGTTCTTC. Residues: CASSSSGGRVGVLFF.

This rearrangement joins TRBV27 to TRBJ1-2; 7 bases line up with TRBD1. The CDR3 totals 14 residues. V lost 2 bases to trimming and J lost 7 bases; unmatched junction nucleotides: 7. Germline V lookup: CDR1 MNHEY, CDR2 SMNVEV (reference sequence). Here the CDR3 DNA reads TGTGCCAGCAGTTTAAGAGGGGGCCAGGGTGGCTACACCTTC. This gives the protein CASSLRGGQGGYTF.

This clone showed up just a few times. The V gene is TRBV24-1, the J gene TRBJ2-5; D ambiguous. The CDR3 covers 14 residues. Looked up from germline, CDR1 is KGHDR and CDR2 is SFDVKD. Trimming removed 3 bases from V and 3 bases from J, with 10 bases in between. CDR3 region: CATSDGLLEETQYF. The CDR3 DNA reads as TGTGCCACCAGTGATGGTTTGTTAGAAGAGACCCAGTACTTC.

This chain uses TRBV5-1 with TRBJ1-3; D not resolved. CDR1 is SGHRS and CDR2 is YFSETQ in the germline V gene. The CDR3 spans 13 residues. Trimming stripped 5 bases from V and 0 bases from J, with 6 bases between. In DNA, the CDR3 is TGCGCCAGCAGTGACGGCTCTGGAAACACCATATATTTT. The encoded protein is CASSDGSGNTIYF.

Concerning this clone: Other DNA sequences in the same sample also yield this CDR3. The rearrangement links TRBV9 to TRBJ2-5; 8 positions agree with TRBD1. The CDR3 has 14 residues. From germline, CDR1 is SGDLS and CDR2 YYNGEE. J lost 4 bases, V lost 4 bases, and 6 bases had no gene match. CDR3 bases: TGTGCCAGCAGCCCCCGGGACAGGCGAGAGACCCAGTACTTC. Amino acid sequence: CASSPRDRRETQYF.

The rearrangement links TRBV6-5 to TRBJ2-7; 11 bases agree with TRBD1. CDR1 and CDR2 (germline): MNHEY, SVGAGI. V dropped 5 bases and J dropped 2; count of bases not matched to a gene: 5. CDR3 length: 15 amino acids. The CDR3 loop reads CASSRSGQGAYEQYF. The CDR3 DNA is TGTGCCAGCAGTCGCTCGGGACAGGGGGCCTACGAGCAGTACTTC.

The chain combines TRBV6-5 with TRBJ1-5; 10 bases are shared with TRBD1. CDR1 MNHEY and CDR2 SVGAGI come from the germline V gene. This CDR3 spans 14 amino acids. Trimming removed 6 bases from V and 5 bases from J; junction bases left unmatched: 4. CDR3 residues: CASSRGTGDQPQHF. DNA for the CDR3: TGTGCCAGCAGCCGAGGGACAGGGGATCAGCCCCAGCATTTT.

The rearrangement links TRBV9 to TRBJ2-7, with 12 bases identical to TRBD2. Germline V gene sequence: CDR1 SGDLS, CDR2 YYNGEE. The CDR3 consists of 15 residues. J gave up 6 bases and V 2 bases, and 6 bases lay outside the gene matches. The CDR3 loop reads CASSVGTSGYGEQYF. The DNA for the CDR3 is TGTGCCAGCAGCGTGGGGACTAGCGGGTACGGCGAGCAGTACTTC.

The chain couples TRBV6-5 to TRBJ2-5; D may be TRBD2 (5 bases). This CDR3 has 13 amino acids. Trimming cost V 4 bases and J 3 bases, with 9 bases left between them. Germline CDR1 MNHEY, CDR2 SVGAGI. The CDR3 reads CASSLLGEETQYF. In nucleotides, the CDR3 is TGTGCCAGCAGTTTACTAGGAGAAGAGACCCAGTACTTC.

The V call is TRBV6-5, the J call TRBJ2-7; 7 bases match TRBD2. The V and J ends lost 8 bases and 4 bases, in that order; junction bases with no gene match: 14. Germline CDR1 MNHEY, CDR2 SVGAGI. The CDR3 sequence is 15 residues long. CDR3 loop: CASRRGGTTPYEQYF. Here the CDR3 DNA reads TGTGCCAGCCGGCGGGGAGGGACTACACCATACGAGCAGTACTTC.

CDR3 sequence reads: CASIPDLDSPLHF. CDR3 nucleotides: TGTGCCAGCATCCCCGACTTGGATTCACCCCTCCACTTT. J is TRBJ1-6 and V is TRBV28; D not resolved. The V end was cut by 7 bases, the J end by 8 bases, with 12 bases between. In germline, CDR1 is MDHEN, CDR2 SYDVKM. The length of the CDR3 is 13 residues.